This T cell receptor beta chain was observed in a study of graft-versus-host responses after intestinal transplantation. To note about this clone: Its target is unknown.

The germline V and J ends were trimmed by 2 bases and 1 base, with 11 bases remaining between them. Germline V gene data show CDR1 as GTSNPN and CDR2 as SVGIG (reference sequence). CDR3 length: 15 residues. TCRdb's table, derived via immunoSEQ multiplex PCR, lists solely in-frame clones and lacks some. The data hold 120,000 or so clones, with over 85% observed a single time. This chain links TRBV30 with TRBJ2-2; D unresolved. This material consisted of unstimulated CD8+ T cells sorted from spleen or lymph node cells, taken before intestinal transplant. This receptor was obtained from a human donor who received an intestinal transplant. CDR3 region: CAWSTSALNTGELFF. CDR3 DNA: TGTGCCTGGAGTACCTCAGCACTGAACACCGGGGAGCTGTTTTTT.